These 19 T cell receptor beta chains were sequenced from one sample in a study of T cell clonality in common variable immunodeficiency. Using immunoSEQ multiplex PCR, the repertoire was profiled, and TCRdb retains in-frame clones only, with some absent. Recorded here are tens of thousands of clones, none singletons. Their recognized antigens are unknown. Study-level findings and limits: Reportedly, TCR beta sequences from common variable immunodeficiency showed fewer deletions and N-nucleotide insertions.

Sequencing input: peripheral blood mononuclear cells. These receptor sequences come from a human donor with common variable immunodeficiency.

This clone came up a few times. From the germline J gene comes the end of the CDR3, since the read stops 3 residues before it. This rearrangement joins TRBV6-2 or TRBV6-3 to TRBJ2-5; TRBD2 matches at 7 bases. Losses at the gene ends were 11 bases for V and 5 bases for J; bases not matched to a gene: 17. CDR3 size: 15 residues. CDR1 MNHEY and CDR2 SVGEGT come from the germline V gene. The CDR3 DNA, read in part, is TGTGCCGCTCACAGCGGGGCCCTTATTATGGAGACC. Translating it yields CAAHSGALIMET. The whole CDR3 is CAAHSGALIMETQYF.

This clone was observed a handful of times. CDR3 residues: CASRDDRGTYNEQFF. The DNA read from the CDR3 is TGCGCCAGCAGGGATGACAGGGGTACCTACAATGAG. This chain connects TRBV5-1 to TRBJ2-1; TRBD1 agrees at 8 bases. The read stops 3 residues short of the end of the CDR3; the missing end is completed from the germline J gene. V lost 5 bases and J lost 2; bases outside the gene matches: 6. Germline CDR1 is SGHRS and CDR2 is YFSETQ. This CDR3 is 15 amino acids long.

Points on this clone: The observed sequence ends 3 residues before the CDR3 terminus, with the missing tail filled in from the germline J gene. The gene calls are TRBV30 and TRBJ1-2, with 7 bases that match TRBD1. The ends lost 4 bases at V and 0 bases at J; junction bases unmatched: 5. Germline CDR1 GTSNPN, CDR2 SVGIG (reference sequence). The CDR3 is made up of 14 amino acids. The DNA read from the CDR3 is TGTGCCTGGATTATCGGGACAGCTAACTATGGC. It encodes CAWIIGTANYG. The complete CDR3 reads CAWIIGTANYGYTF.

There are many counts of this clone. The CDR3 is cut off 3 residues early in the read; its end comes from the germline J gene. The chain links TRBV6-1 to TRBJ2-5, with 9 nucleotides matching TRBD1. Trimming cost V 3 bases and J 4 bases; bases outside gene matches: 6. In germline, CDR1 is MNHNS, CDR2 SASEGT. The CDR3 length is 15 residues. The CDR3 DNA, read in part, is TGTGCCAGCAGTGAGGGGGGACAGGGAGGAGAGACC. This sequence encodes CASSEGGQGGET. The whole CDR3 is CASSEGGQGGETQYF.

This clone came up a few times. The read ends 3 residues early relative to the CDR3; the germline J gene fills the gap. The chain carries TRBV2 and TRBJ1-4; D is perhaps TRBD1 (6 bases). The CDR3 has 14 amino acids. The V and J ends lost 7 bases and 0 bases respectively, with 9 bases between them. The germline gives CDR1 SNHLY, CDR2 FYNNEI. The CDR3 spells CASNGGATNEKLFF. CDR3 bases read: TGTGCCAGCAATGGGGGCGCAACTAATGAAAAA.

In its sample, this clone was seen a few times. The read ends 3 residues early relative to the CDR3; the germline J gene fills the gap. The rearrangement uses TRBV11-2 and TRBJ1-1, with no clear D. Germline-derived CDR1 and CDR2 are SGHAT and FQNNGV. The CDR3 extends over 14 amino acids. Trimming removed 6 bases from V and 0 bases from J, with 11 bases in between. The covered CDR3 bases are TGTGCCAGCAGTTTCAACTCTGTGAACACTGAA. It specifies CASSFNSVNTE. The full CDR3 reads CASSFNSVNTEAFF.

A few counts support this clone. Read sequence stops 3 residues before the CDR3 end, and the germline J gene provides the missing end. The chain links TRBV6-2 or TRBV6-3 to TRBJ2-2; 7 bases agree with TRBD1. The ends lost 6 bases at V and 7 bases at J; junction bases unmatched: 5. Per the germline V gene, CDR1 is MNHEY and CDR2 is SVGEGT. This CDR3 is 13 amino acids long. Partial CDR3 DNA: TGTGCCAGCAGAGACAGGGTCGTCGGGGAG. Its protein product is CASRDRVVGE. In full, the CDR3 is CASRDRVVGELFF.

The table lists this clone with many counts. The read is 3 residues too short to cover the CDR3 end, so that end is filled in from the germline J gene. V is TRBV20-1 and J is TRBJ1-6; D is uncertain. V dropped 6 bases and J dropped 7 bases, with 19 bases sitting between them. CDR1 and CDR2 from the germline V gene are DFQATT and SNEGSKA (reference sequence). The CDR3 covers 15 residues. The CDR3 here is CSAFNLGGGNSPLHF. The DNA read from the CDR3 is TGCAGTGCATTCAACCTAGGAGGCGGCAATTCACCC.

This clone has a count of ten or more. The read finishes 3 residues shy of the CDR3 end, and the germline J gene is used to complete it. The chain combines TRBV7-2 with TRBJ1-4; no firm D call. In germline, CDR1 is SGHTA, CDR2 FQGNSA. This CDR3 contains 14 residues. V was clipped by 2 bases and J by 4 bases, with 8 bases between them. The DNA read from the CDR3 is TGTGCCAGCAGCTTATCGGGGAGTAATGAAAAA. Translated, it gives CASSLSGSNEK. The whole CDR3 protein reads CASSLSGSNEKLFF.

Worth noting for this clone: The CDR3 end lies 3 residues beyond the end of the read and is filled in from the germline J gene. The V call is TRBV18, the J call TRBJ1-2; no clear D gene. This CDR3 is built from 12 residues. V was trimmed by 6 bases and J by 6 bases, leaving 11 bases between them. CDR1 is KGHSH, CDR2 LQKENI, per germline. The CDR3 here is CASSAGRDGYTF. The covered CDR3 bases are TGTGCCAGCTCGGCGGGGAGGGATGGC.

In the case of this clone: Read data end 3 residues before the CDR3 end; the end is taken from the germline J gene. The rearrangement joins TRBV6-2 or TRBV6-3 to TRBJ2-3, with 11 bases lining up with TRBD2. V lost 7 bases and J lost 0; bases outside the gene matches: 3. Per germline, CDR1 MNHEY and CDR2 SVGEGT. The CDR3 contains 15 residues. The CDR3 is CASKRLAGSTDTQYF. CDR3 bases read: TGTGCCAGCAAACGACTAGCGGGGAGCACAGATACG.

At least ten counts were recorded for this clone. The CDR3 end lies 3 residues beyond the end of the read and is filled in from the germline J gene. The chain is built from TRBV10-3 and TRBJ2-3; 10 positions agree with TRBD2. Trimming cost V 5 bases and J 4 bases; bases outside gene matches: 6. The CDR3 spans 15 residues. Germline V gene lookup returns CDR1 ENHRY and CDR2 SYGVKD. CDR3 DNA, as far as it was read: TGTGCCATCAGTTTGACTAGCGGGTCCGCAGATACG. The encoded protein is CAISLTSGSADT. Given in full, the CDR3 is CAISLTSGSADTQYF.

This clone was observed a handful of times. The CDR3 loop reads CASSLFGTGDGYTF. Partial CDR3 DNA: TGTGCCAGCAGCTTATTCGGGACAGGGGATGGC. The rearrangement links TRBV7-2 to TRBJ1-2; 10 bases map to TRBD1. The read falls 3 residues short of the CDR3 end, and the missing part is taken from the germline J gene. Trimming took 2 bases from V and 6 from J; bases not matched to a gene: 3. Per the germline V gene, CDR1 is SGHTA and CDR2 is FQGNSA. The CDR3 loop spans 14 amino acids.

In this sample, this clone turned up a few times. The read ends 3 residues early relative to the CDR3; the germline J gene fills the gap. V is TRBV6-2 or TRBV6-3 and J is TRBJ2-3; 7 bases line up with TRBD2. This CDR3 is 15 amino acids long. After removal of 4 bases from V and 3 bases from J, the junction contained 7 bases not matched to a gene. Germline CDR1 MNHEY, CDR2 SVGEGT. The covered CDR3 bases are TGTGCCAGCAGTTTCCGGGAGGAGGGGACAGATACG. This gives the protein CASSFREEGTDT. The full CDR3 protein is CASSFREEGTDTQYF.

This clone was counted many times. The read ends 3 residues early relative to the CDR3; the germline J gene fills the gap. The chain couples TRBV9 to TRBJ1-1; unclear D gene. CDR1 and CDR2 (germline): SGDLS, YYNGEE. The germline V and J ends were trimmed by 0 bases and 3 bases, with 3 bases remaining between them. This CDR3 contains 12 residues. CDR3 sequence reads: CASSVEDTEAFF. CDR3 bases read: TGTGCCAGCAGCGTAGAGGACACTGAA.

This clone was seen a few times. The DNA ends 3 residues before the CDR3 does, and the rest of the CDR3 is filled in from the germline J gene. The rearrangement uses TRBV18 and TRBJ1-2; a weak D match, TRBD1 (6 bases). Trimming pared 4 bases from V and 3 bases from J, leaving 12 bases between. Germline values: CDR1 KGHSH, CDR2 LQKENI. The CDR3 sequence is 14 residues long. CDR3 residues: CASSQQGGDYGYTF. The DNA read from the CDR3 is TGTGCCAGCTCACAACAGGGTGGAGACTATGGC.

As regards this clone: The read falls 3 residues short of the CDR3 end, and the missing part is taken from the germline J gene. The rearrangement joins TRBV5-1 to TRBJ2-7, with TRBD1 identical over 9 bases. The CDR3 runs to 14 residues. From germline, CDR1 is SGHRS and CDR2 YFSETQ. J gave up 4 bases and V 4 bases, and 6 bases lay outside the gene matches. CDR3 residues: CASSGDREGYEQYF. The sequenced part of the CDR3 DNA is TGCGCCAGCAGCGGGGACAGGGAGGGGTACGAG.

This clone was counted ten times or more. Sequencing ends 3 residues short of the CDR3 end; the germline J gene provides the rest. The chain recombines TRBV18 with TRBJ2-7; 8 positions agree with TRBD2. Germline values: CDR1 KGHSH, CDR2 LQKENI. The CDR3 is 15 amino acids. The trim removed 0 bases at V and 6 bases at J, leaving 7 bases unmatched. The part of the CDR3 DNA that was read is TGTGCCAGCTCACCACCGGGTAGCGGGACTCTCGAG. It translates to CASSPPGSGTLE. The complete CDR3 reads CASSPPGSGTLEQYF.

This clone was seen at least ten times. The sequence runs out 3 residues before the end of the CDR3; the remainder is reconstructed from the germline J gene. The gene calls are TRBV6-2 or TRBV6-3 and TRBJ1-1; 9 bases map to TRBD1. CDR3 size: 13 residues. The trim removed 6 bases at V and 7 bases at J, leaving 6 bases unmatched. Germline-derived CDR1 and CDR2 are MNHEY and SVGEGT. The chain's CDR3 is CASRPTGGIEAFF. CDR3 bases read: TGTGCCAGCAGACCAACAGGGGGCATTGAA.